The sample holds a few counts of the clone carrying this T cell receptor beta chain. Its antigen remains unidentified. The sample is drawn from a study of cytotoxic CD8 clonotypes in ibrutinib-treated CLL. General study points: Public clonotypes were rare and shrank or held steady on treatment. Baseline clonality, above age-matched healthy donor levels, tracked circulating CD8+ T-cell counts.

The protocol was immunoSEQ multiplex PCR, while the TCRdb copy is restricted to in-frame clones and leaves out a portion. The sample consists of tens of thousands of clones, around 55% of them appearing once. The CDR3 has 17 amino acids. Unmatched junction bases numbered 8, after V lost 3 bases and J lost 6 bases. Germline CDR1 SGHRS, CDR2 YFSETQ. The chain combines TRBV5-1 with TRBJ2-3, with TRBD2 matching over 15 bases. The specimen comprised PBMCs, sampled after 24 months of ibrutinib treatment. This sequence originates from a human donor with chronic lymphocytic leukemia. The CDR3 loop is CASSSGLAGGKRDTQYF. For the CDR3, the DNA is TGCGCCAGCAGCTCGGGACTAGCGGGAGGTAAACGTGATACGCAGTATTTT.